A selection of T cell receptor beta chains follows, all from one sample in a study of a mutant IDH1 vaccine in newly diagnosed glioma. The data were produced by immunoSEQ multiplex PCR, yet TCRdb's version contains in-frame clones alone and is incomplete. The data hold roughly 60,000 clones, with about 85% observed a single time. No cognate antigen is known for these TCRs. The sample here was PBMCs, taken from a glioma patient whose treatment included an IDH1 peptide vaccine. The source of these receptors is a man aged 25 to 40 with glioma. CDR3s include the opening cysteine and the closing phenylalanine or tryptophan.

V: TRBV15; J: TRBJ1-5; CDR3: CATSRGLSGTNQPQHF
V: TRBV6-6; J: TRBJ1-5; CDR3: CASSYEGNNQPQHF
V: TRBV10-3; J: NA; CDR3: CAVGSSSYEQYF
V: TRBV5-1; J: TRBJ1-1; CDR3: CASSSGTKNTEAFF
V: TRBV27; J: TRBJ2-1; CDR3: CASSPLFGGAFYNEQFF
V: TRBV7-9; J: TRBJ2-2; CDR3: CASSLPGTANTGELFF
V: TRBV12-5; J: TRBJ2-3; CDR3: CASGLVLRGGVIREHDSQEDTQYF
V: TRBV19; J: TRBJ1-6; CDR3: CASSVTGGRVNSPLHF
V: TRBV29-1; J: TRBJ1-1; CDR3: CSVEGAAGPQSEAFF
V: TRBV2; J: TRBJ2-1; CDR3: CASSYVAGVYNEQFF
V: TRBV10-3; J: TRBJ2-1; CDR3: CAIRNVGNNEQFF
V: TRBV7-9; J: TRBJ1-2; CDR3: CASSLADTYWDRGGYGYTF
V: TRBV30; J: TRBJ1-6; CDR3: CAWTYRTAYNSPLHF
V: TRBV18; J: TRBJ2-3; CDR3: CASSPPEIPSTDTQYF
V: TRBV5-4; J: TRBJ1-4; CDR3: CASSLEPSEKLFF
V: TRBV5-1; J: TRBJ2-5; CDR3: CASSLEILETQYF
V: TRBV7-2; J: TRBJ2-5; CDR3: CASSLVQRGAEETQYF
V: TRBV5-6; J: TRBJ2-1; CDR3: CASSSGVGDEQFF
V: TRBV18; J: TRBJ2-7; CDR3: CASSRDRVTLYEQYF
V: TRBV25-1; J: TRBJ2-2; CDR3: CASSGNRGRMFTGELFF
V: TRBV5-1; J: TRBJ1-1; CDR3: CASSLETGTGNTEAFF
V: TRBV5-4; J: TRBJ2-7; CDR3: CASSPGDPNSYEQYF
V: TRBV15; J: NA; CDR3: CATSRGGQGHEQYF